Sequencing of this TCR beta chain was carried out in a study of T cells in Graves' hyperthyroidism and ophthalmopathy. This clonotype was observed a handful of times. Amplified TCR beta CDR3 regions came from RNA transcripts. Primed by the HTBI set, a first-round RT-PCR was run on the TCR CDR3. Each CDR3 protein gets one entry after TCRdb re-called the multiplex PCR reads with MiXCR. Of some 600,000 distinct CDR3 sequences in the sample, more than 45% were seen once. The germline V gene has CDR1 SEHNR and CDR2 FQNEAQ (reference sequence). The junction had 10 bases not matched to a gene; V was cut back by 5 bases and J by 4 bases. The CDR3 contains 16 residues. Clinical symptoms, serum thyroxine and TRAb, thyroid ultrasound and orbital computed tomography were used for the diagnoses.

Material for sequencing was peripheral blood or thyroid tissue (not recorded which). This TCR was recovered from a woman aged 18-29 years with Graves' hyperthyroidism. The genes are TRBV7-9 and TRBJ2-5, with 10 bases matching TRBD2. CDR3: CASSRRRASGRETQYF. The CDR3 nucleotides read TGTGCCAGCAGCCGCCGGCGGGCTAGCGGGAGAGAGACCCAGTACTTC.